This T cell receptor (beta chain) was recorded in a study of early T cells in non-severe SARS-CoV-2 infection. Germline CDR1 GTSNPN, CDR2 SVGIG (reference sequence). Trimming took 4 bases from V and 7 from J, leaving 11 bases between them. The CDR3 loop spans 12 amino acids. TCRdb re-analysed the 5' RACE reads in MiXCR, keeping a single row per CDR3 protein. The profile covers tens of thousands of distinct CDR3 sequences, with 15% to 17% appearing a single time and 12% taken by the ten largest. This clonotype was observed at least ten times. The receptor was isolated from an adult who was a healthcare worker with PCR-confirmed SARS-CoV-2 infection or an uninfected control (not recorded which). V is TRBV30 and J is TRBJ1-5; perhaps TRBD1 as D (6 bases). Sequenced material: whole blood. The CDR3 spells CAWNRAGQPQHF. DNA for the CDR3: TGTGCCTGGAACAGGGCAGGGCAGCCCCAGCATTTT.